The 20 T cell receptor beta chains given below trace back to one sample, sequenced in a study of monozygotic twins with inflammatory bowel disease (dated by TCRdb to between 2018 and 2021). Libraries were built with 5' RACE. Sequencing relied on an Illumina HiSeq 2500. TCRdb reprocessed the public reads and reports one entry per CDR3 protein sequence, without DNA. This sample's clone table shows a few hundred thousand distinct CDR3 sequences. The ten top clones hold under 3% of the sample. The source material was blood. The receptors were gathered from a human donor with ulcerative colitis or Crohn's disease, or a healthy co-twin of an affected twin (not recorded which).

The CDR3 loop is CASSFSGFTEAFF. The chain recombines TRBV5-6 with TRBJ1-1. The CDR3 length is 13 residues. Germline assignment: CDR1 SGHDT and CDR2 YYEEEE.

The chain uses TRBV7-9 and TRBJ2-7; the TRBD1 assignment by TCRdb is unverifiable without DNA. Germline V lookup: CDR1 SEHNR, CDR2 FQNEAQ (reference sequence). The CDR3 is 16 amino acids. CDR3 sequence: CASSLSPGQGHLEQYF.

The chain recombines TRBV7-9 with TRBJ1-2. Per the germline V gene, CDR1 is SEHNR and CDR2 is FQNEAQ (reference sequence). There are 13 residues in the CDR3. CDR3 sequence: CASSRPGEGGYTF.

The rearrangement links TRBV18 to TRBJ1-3. The CDR3 has 15 amino acids. CDR1 and CDR2 (germline): KGHSH, LQKENI. The CDR3 loop is CASSPPMASGNTIYF. Full variable domain (outside the CDR3, taken from reference TRBV18 and TRBJ1-3): NAGVMQNPRHLVRRRGQEARLRCSPMKGHSHVYWYRQLPEEGLKFMVYLQKENIIDESGMPKERFSAEFPKEGPSILRIQQVVRGDSAAYFCASSPPMASGNTIYFGEGSWLTVV.

CDR3 sequence reads: CASSYRHSMSSSYNSPLHF. The J gene is TRBJ1-6, the V gene TRBV6-5. CDR1 is MNHEY, CDR2 SVGAGI, per germline. The CDR3 has 19 amino acids.

The J gene is TRBJ2-2, the V gene TRBV5-4. From germline, CDR1 is SGHNT and CDR2 YYREEE (reference sequence). This CDR3 region has 14 residues. CDR3: CASSLVGGSGELFF.

The chain has TRBV10-1 and TRBJ1-1. In germline, CDR1 is WNHNN, CDR2 SYGVQD (reference sequence). This CDR3 is built from 13 residues. The CDR3 loop is CASSHREGTEAFF.

The CDR3 region is CASSPPRGGGPMELFF. The V call is TRBV28, the J call TRBJ2-2; TCRdb names TRBD1, which stays unverified in the absence of DNA. Per the germline V gene, CDR1 is MDHEN and CDR2 is SYDVKM. This CDR3 is 16 amino acids long.

The chain combines TRBV7-3 with TRBJ2-6; TCRdb's D gene call, TRBD2, goes unchecked for lack of DNA. CDR1 and CDR2 (germline): SGHTA, FQGTGA. This CDR3 has 18 residues. CDR3 protein: CASSSDFGRSSGANVLTF.

V gene TRBV20-1 combines with J gene TRBJ2-7; TCRdb indicates TRBD1, and absent DNA this call remains unverified. The CDR3 has 13 residues. Germline V gives CDR1 DFQATT, CDR2 SNEGSKA (reference sequence). The CDR3 loop reads CSVSSGTAYEQYF.

The chain joins TRBV18 to TRBJ2-7; absent DNA, TCRdb's TRBD1 call cannot be checked. CDR3 length: 12 residues. The germline V gene encodes CDR1 KGHSH and CDR2 LQKENI. Here the CDR3 reads CASSDRAHEQYF.

V is TRBV20-1 and J is TRBJ1-1. CDR1 DFQATT and CDR2 SNEGSKA come from the germline V gene (reference sequence). This CDR3 is 12 amino acids long. The CDR3: CSATGSHTEAFF.

The gene calls are TRBV20-1 and TRBJ2-1; TCRdb lists TRBD1, though no DNA is available to test this call. This CDR3 contains 13 residues. CDR1 is DFQATT, CDR2 SNEGSKA, per germline (reference sequence). CDR3 region: CSASRDKHNDQFF.

This chain joins TRBV24-1 and TRBJ2-3. The CDR3 loop spans 13 amino acids. CDR1 is KGHDR, CDR2 SFDVKD, per germline. This CDR3 is CATSDLRMNTQYF.

The V and J genes are TRBV14 and TRBJ2-3; as DNA is missing, the TRBD1 call by TCRdb cannot be tested. Germline V gene sequence: CDR1 SGHDN, CDR2 FVKESK. The CDR3 is 12 residues long. CDR3 in amino acids: CASSSPSDTQYF.

V gene TRBV4-3 combines with J gene TRBJ2-3. This CDR3 has 13 amino acids. Germline V gives CDR1 LGHNA, CDR2 YSLEER. The CDR3 sequence is CASSTEETDTQYF.

The J gene is TRBJ2-1, the V gene TRBV24-1; no DNA is available, so the TRBD1 call from TCRdb remains unchecked. This CDR3 spans 12 amino acids. In germline, CDR1 is KGHDR, CDR2 SFDVKD. CDR3 amino acids: CATSVNWGLGFF.

J is TRBJ1-2 and V is TRBV20-1; TCRdb's assignment of TRBD1 cannot be checked, as there is no DNA. The CDR3 is 13 amino acids. Germline V lookup: CDR1 DFQATT, CDR2 SNEGSKA (reference sequence). CDR3 loop: CSKTGTGGRGYTF.

The rearrangement uses TRBV5-1 and TRBJ1-5; lacking DNA, the TRBD1 call made by TCRdb goes unchecked. There are 15 residues in the CDR3. Germline V CDR1 and CDR2: SGHRS, YFSETQ. The CDR3 protein is CASSLTGGENQPQHF. Together with reference TRBV5-1 and TRBJ1-5, the CDR3 gives the full variable domain: KAGVTQTPRYLIKTRGQQVTLSCSPISGHRSVSWYQQTPGQGLQFLFEYFSETQRNKGNFPGRFSGRQFSNSRSEMNVSTLELGDSALYLCASSLTGGENQPQHFGDGTRLSIL.

The chain uses TRBV7-9 and TRBJ1-5. CDR3 length: 14 residues. Germline CDR1 reads SEHNR; CDR2 reads FQNEAQ (reference sequence). The CDR3 sequence: CASSLAGNNQPQHF.